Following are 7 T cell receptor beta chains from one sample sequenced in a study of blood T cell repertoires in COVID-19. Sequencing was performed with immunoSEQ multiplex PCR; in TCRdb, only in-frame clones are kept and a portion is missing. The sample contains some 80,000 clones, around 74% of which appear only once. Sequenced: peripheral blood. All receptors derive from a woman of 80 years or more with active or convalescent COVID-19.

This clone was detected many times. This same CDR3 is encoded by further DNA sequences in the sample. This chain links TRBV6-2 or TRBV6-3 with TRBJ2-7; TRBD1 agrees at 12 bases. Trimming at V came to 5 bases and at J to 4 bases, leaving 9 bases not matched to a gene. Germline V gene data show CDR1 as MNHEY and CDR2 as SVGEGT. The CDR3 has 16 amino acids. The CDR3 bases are TGTGCCAGCAGTCCGGCGCCGGGACAGGGGGCTTACGAGCAGTACTTC. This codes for CASSPAPGQGAYEQYF.

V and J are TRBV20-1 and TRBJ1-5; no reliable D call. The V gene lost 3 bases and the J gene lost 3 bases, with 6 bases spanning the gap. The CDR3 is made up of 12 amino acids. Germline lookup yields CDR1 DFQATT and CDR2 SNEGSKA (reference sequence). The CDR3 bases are TGCAGTGCTAGTGTACTCAATCAGCCCCAGCATTTT. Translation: CSASVLNQPQHF.

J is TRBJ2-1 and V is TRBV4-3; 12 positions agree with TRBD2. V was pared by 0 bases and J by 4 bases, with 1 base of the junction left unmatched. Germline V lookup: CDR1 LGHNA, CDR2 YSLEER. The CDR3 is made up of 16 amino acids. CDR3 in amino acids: CASSQDTSGGYNEQFF. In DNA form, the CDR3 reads TGCGCCAGCAGCCAAGATACTAGCGGGGGGTACAATGAGCAGTTCTTC.

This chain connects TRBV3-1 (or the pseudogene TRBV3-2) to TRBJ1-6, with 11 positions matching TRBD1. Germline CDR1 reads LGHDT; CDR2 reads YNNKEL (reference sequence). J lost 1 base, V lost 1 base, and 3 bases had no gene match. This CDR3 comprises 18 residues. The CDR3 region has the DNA TGTGCCAGCAGCCAAGGGACAGGGGGCCTATCCTATAATTCACCCCTCCACTTT. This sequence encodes CASSQGTGGLSYNSPLHF.

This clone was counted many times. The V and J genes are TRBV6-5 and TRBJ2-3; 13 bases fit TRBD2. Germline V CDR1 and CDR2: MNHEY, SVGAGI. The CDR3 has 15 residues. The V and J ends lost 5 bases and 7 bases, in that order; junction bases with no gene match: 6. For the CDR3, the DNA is TGTGCCAGCAGTAGACTAGCGGGAGGCTCATATACGCAGTATTTT. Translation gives CASSRLAGGSYTQYF.

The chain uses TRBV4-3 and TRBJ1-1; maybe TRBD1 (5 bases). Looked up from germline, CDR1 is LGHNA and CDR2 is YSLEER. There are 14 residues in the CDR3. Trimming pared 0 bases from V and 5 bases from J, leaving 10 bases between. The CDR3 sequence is CASSQDKGRTEAFF. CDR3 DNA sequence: TGCGCCAGCAGCCAAGATAAGGGGAGGACTGAAGCTTTCTTT.

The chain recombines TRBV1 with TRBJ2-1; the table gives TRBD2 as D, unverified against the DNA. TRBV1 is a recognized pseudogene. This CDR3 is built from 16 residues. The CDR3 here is CTSSHPEGRGGNEQFF. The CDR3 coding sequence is TGCACCAGCAGCCACCCCGAGGGCCGGGGTGGGAATGAGCAGTTCTTC.